The entry below gives a single TCR beta chain sequence along with its context. The antigen is unknown. Original processing methods: Owing to the provision of junction-only sequences devoid of quality scores by immunoSEQ, filtering differed. The repertoire was sequenced with immunoSEQ multiplex PCR; TCRdb's copy has only in-frame clones and lacks some. The V and J calls and clone size come from that table; D and trimming were worked out from the DNA. The data show more than 2 million clones, around 95% seen once. The sample originates from a study of shared clonotypes between healthy human individuals. The overall study: CD4 naive cells filled three plates per donor, CD4 memory three, CD8 naive two and CD8 memory one.

CD45RA-negative memory and CD45RA+ naive subsets were split from the CD4+ cells. Whole-study findings and limits: What naive subsets generally showed was a larger estimated richness than memory subsets showed.

V lost 3 bases, J lost 7 bases, and 13 bases lay in between. Germline V gene sequence: CDR1 MNHNY, CDR2 SVGAGI (reference sequence). The CDR3 length is 15 residues. This receptor was taken from a man between 18 and 35 years old in good health. The genes are TRBV6-6 and TRBJ1-6; D uncertain. Sequenced sample: naive CD4+ T cells sorted from blood. Specified subset: CD45RA+ positively selected. The CDR3 region is CASSYVTLGNSPLHF. As DNA, the CDR3 is TGTGCCAGCAGTTATGTGACGCTGGGAAATTCACCCCTCCACTTT.